These 30 T cell receptor beta chains came from one sample sequenced in a study of OX40 agonist ivuxolimab in advanced cancers. Data came from immunoSEQ multiplex PCR; TCRdb stores just in-frame clones and leaves some out. There are tens of thousands of clones in the sample; about 80% occur only once, and around 2% lies in the top ten. The sequences come from CD4+ or CD8+ T cells sorted from blood, collected in a trial of the OX40 agonist ivuxolimab. The receptors were gathered from an adult with an advanced solid tumor such as melanoma, head and neck, liver or kidney cancer.

The J gene is TRBJ1-5, the V gene TRBV28; D is unclear. Germline V gives CDR1 MDHEN, CDR2 SYDVKM. The CDR3 has 15 residues. V was shortened by 5 bases and J by 3 bases, with 14 bases between the two germline ends. CDR3 region: CASSRWTALNQPQHF. DNA for the CDR3: TGTGCCAGCAGTCGCTGGACGGCCCTCAATCAGCCCCAGCATTTT.

The genes are TRBV28 and TRBJ1-4; D is unclear. V was cut by 5 bases and J by 8 bases, with 18 bases left in between. The CDR3 extends over 15 amino acids. Germline-derived CDR1 and CDR2 are MDHEN and SYDVKM. CDR3 nucleotides: TGTGCCAGCAGTCCCGTGAATTTGCGGTTAGAAAAACTGTTTTTT. It yields the protein CASSPVNLRLEKLFF.

The sample holds one count of this clone. The V call is TRBV9, the J call TRBJ1-2, with D perhaps matching TRBD1 (5 bases). V shed 4 bases and J shed 5 bases, with 15 bases lying between them. CDR3 size: 14 residues. The V gene's germline CDR1 is SGDLS and CDR2 YYNGEE. Here the CDR3 DNA reads TGTGCCAGCAGCCTGACAGACCTGGGGTATGGCTACACCTTC. It encodes CASSLTDLGYGYTF.

The count of this clone is one. The chain uses TRBV7-9 and TRBJ1-2, with 7 positions matching TRBD1. The CDR3 consists of 15 residues. V was clipped by 1 base and J by 6 bases; unmatched bases: 8. The germline V gene has CDR1 SEHNR and CDR2 FQNEAQ (reference sequence). CDR3 protein: CASSLGTGGTHGYTF. DNA of the CDR3: TGTGCCAGCAGCTTAGGGACAGGCGGTACGCATGGCTACACCTTC. The full variable domain, completed using reference TRBV7-9 and TRBJ1-2, is DTGVSQNPRHKITKRGQNVTFRCDPISEHNRLYWYRQTLGQGPEFLTYFQNEAQLEKSRLLSDRFSAERPKGSFSTLEIQRTEQGDSAMYLCASSLGTGGTHGYTFGSGTRLTVV.

This clone was picked up many times. V is TRBV5-1 and J is TRBJ2-7, with 10 positions matching TRBD2. The CDR3 runs 15 residues. After removal of 5 bases from V and 7 bases from J, the junction contained 12 bases not matched to a gene. The germline V gene encodes CDR1 SGHRS and CDR2 YFSETQ. The CDR3 DNA reads TGCGCCAGCAGATCCGCAGCGGGAGGGCCGGGAGAGCAGTACTTC. Protein sequence: CASRSAAGGPGEQYF.

This chain joins TRBV5-4 and TRBJ1-3; maybe TRBD1 (6 bases). Germline CDR1 is SGHNT and CDR2 is YYREEE (reference sequence). This CDR3 contains 16 residues. The ends were cut back, 4 bases at V and 3 bases at J, with 17 bases in the middle. The CDR3 here is CASSILQQGGGNTIYF. CDR3 DNA sequence: TGTGCCAGCAGCATCCTCCAACAGGGAGGTGGAAACACCATATATTTT.

This chain uses TRBV5-1 with TRBJ1-2; 10 bases agree with TRBD1. V dropped 4 bases and J dropped 5; count of bases not matched to a gene: 8. The CDR3 is 15 amino acids. Germline V lookup: CDR1 SGHRS, CDR2 YFSETQ. CDR3 sequence reads: CASSVGQGRGYGYTF. The CDR3 DNA is TGCGCCAGCAGCGTGGGACAGGGGAGGGGATATGGCTACACCTTC.

This clone has only one observation. The rearrangement links TRBV4-2 to TRBJ2-3; 9 bases are a match to TRBD2. V shed 5 bases, J shed 3 bases, and the junction held 6 bases outside the gene matches. The germline V gene has CDR1 LGHNA and CDR2 YNFKEQ. CDR3 size: 15 residues. The CDR3 DNA sequence: TGTGCCAGCAGCTACGTAGCGGGGGCTACAGATACGCAGTATTTT. This sequence encodes CASSYVAGATDTQYF.

The chain uses TRBV10-3 and TRBJ2-5; 11 nucleotides agree with TRBD2. This CDR3 comprises 12 residues. With V trimmed by 8 bases and J by 5 bases, 1 base remained unmatched. CDR1 and CDR2 (germline): ENHRY, SYGVKD. DNA of the CDR3: TGTGCCATCGGGACTAGCGGCGAGACCCAGTACTTC. This sequence encodes CAIGTSGETQYF.

The V call is TRBV6-1, the J call TRBJ2-5; D may be TRBD1 (5 bases). Germline assignment: CDR1 MNHNS and CDR2 SASEGT. The CDR3 is 15 residues long. V shed 2 bases and J shed 5 bases, with 15 bases lying between them. CDR3 coding DNA: TGTGCCAGCAGTGAACAGGGTCTCCTAGTGGAGACCCAGTACTTC. Protein: CASSEQGLLVETQYF.

The J gene is TRBJ1-4, the V gene TRBV29-1, with D maybe TRBD1 (6 bases). The CDR3 extends over 14 amino acids. From germline, CDR1 is SQVTM and CDR2 ANQGSEA. The germline V and J ends were trimmed by 1 base and 6 bases, with 12 bases remaining between them. The CDR3 nucleotides read TGCAGCGTTGAAGTACAGGGTCGGCATGAAAAACTGTTTTTT. Translation gives CSVEVQGRHEKLFF.

The V gene is TRBV28, the J gene TRBJ1-2; D ambiguous. Trimming removed 2 bases at V and 0 bases at J, with 13 bases between. Germline V gene data show CDR1 as MDHEN and CDR2 as SYDVKM. The CDR3 loop spans 16 amino acids. CDR3 nucleotides: TGTGCCAGCAGTTTAGGGTCCCAGAATTCTAACTATGGCTACACCTTC. This encodes CASSLGSQNSNYGYTF.

CDR3 nucleotide sequence: TGTGCCAGCAGCTTAGCGGAGTTTTGGTCACCCCTCCACTTT. This codes for CASSLAEFWSPLHF. V and J are TRBV7-2 and TRBJ1-6, with no clear D. The ends were cut back, 0 bases at V and 10 bases at J, with 10 bases in the middle. The CDR3 loop spans 14 amino acids. Germline V CDR1 and CDR2: SGHTA, FQGNSA.

The gene calls are TRBV11-2 and TRBJ2-1; 7 nucleotides match TRBD2. After removal of 0 bases from V and 12 bases from J, the junction contained 5 bases not matched to a gene. The CDR3 is 13 amino acids. The germline CDR1 and CDR2 sequences are SGHAT and FQNNGV. CDR3 region: CASSLDRSGGQFF. The CDR3 coding sequence is TGTGCCAGCAGCTTAGATCGATCGGGAGGGCAGTTCTTC. Drawing the rest from reference TRBV11-2 and TRBJ2-1, the complete variable domain is EAGVAQSPRYKIIEKRQSVAFWCNPISGHATLYWYQQILGQGPKLLIQFQNNGVVDDSQLPKDRFSAERLKGVDSTLKIQPAKLEDSAVYLCASSLDRSGGQFFGPGTRLTVL.

J is TRBJ1-5 and V is TRBV6-5; 7 bases match TRBD1. There are 13 residues in the CDR3. V shed 6 bases, J shed 7 bases, and the junction held 6 bases outside the gene matches. CDR1 MNHEY and CDR2 SVGAGI come from the germline V gene. DNA of the CDR3: TGTGCCAGCAGGTCGACAGGGAACCAGCCCCAGCATTTT. Residues: CASRSTGNQPQHF.

The gene calls are TRBV6-4 and TRBJ2-1; D possibly corresponds to TRBD2 (6 bases). This CDR3 has 15 amino acids. Germline CDR1 and CDR2: MRHNA and SNTAGT. V lost 4 bases and J 12 bases, leaving 22 bases between the germline ends. CDR3 sequence: CASSVSGVAESGQFF. DNA of the CDR3: TGTGCCAGCAGTGTTTCCGGGGTAGCGGAAAGTGGGCAGTTCTTC.

J is TRBJ2-1 and V is TRBV7-6, with 10 nucleotides matching TRBD2. Germline lookup yields CDR1 SGHVS and CDR2 FNYEAQ. With 0 bases clipped from V and 8 bases from J, the junction kept 13 bases outside the gene matches. The CDR3 runs 18 residues. CDR3 region: CASSLALLAGAGWDEQFF. CDR3 bases: TGTGCCAGCAGCTTAGCCCTCCTAGCGGGGGCTGGGTGGGATGAGCAGTTCTTC.

The chain recombines TRBV28 with TRBJ2-1, with a tentative D call TRBD2 (5 bases). Trimming removed 6 bases at V and 10 bases at J, with 13 bases between. This CDR3 is built from 12 residues. Germline CDR1 is MDHEN and CDR2 is SYDVKM. The CDR3 region has the DNA TGTGCCAGCAGCCTTCGGACTCGAGAGCAGTTCTTC. It specifies CASSLRTREQFF.

The chain uses TRBV6-1 and TRBJ1-2, with D possibly matching TRBD1 (5 bases). The ends were cut back, 5 bases at V and 2 bases at J, with 9 bases in the middle. Germline-derived CDR1 and CDR2 are MNHNS and SASEGT. There are 13 residues in the CDR3. The CDR3, as DNA: TGTGCCAGCAGTCTGACAGAAAACTATGGCTACACCTTC. Residues: CASSLTENYGYTF.

Details on this clone: Other DNA sequences in the sample encode the same CDR3. The CDR3: CASSPPLETYGYTF. CDR3 in DNA: TGCGCCAGCAGCCCCCCTCTTGAAACCTATGGCTACACCTTC. This sequence joins TRBV5-1 and TRBJ1-2; D remains ambiguous. The V end lost 4 bases, the J end lost 4 bases, and 14 bases lay between the germline ends. There are 14 residues in the CDR3. In germline, CDR1 is SGHRS, CDR2 YFSETQ.

The genes are TRBV11-3 and TRBJ2-3, with D perhaps TRBD2 (5 bases). The germline CDR1 and CDR2 sequences are SGHNT and YENEEA. CDR3 length: 15 residues. Trimming shortened V by 1 base and J by 1 base, and 9 bases separated the two germline ends. The CDR3 protein is CASSLGGAGTDTQYF. DNA for the CDR3: TGTGCCAGCAGCTTAGGGGGAGCCGGCACAGATACGCAGTATTTT. Full variable domain (missing parts from reference TRBV11-3 and TRBJ2-3): EAGVVQSPRYKIIEKKQPVAFWCNPISGHNTLYWYLQNLGQGPELLIRYENEEAVDDSQLPKDRFSAERLKGVDSTLKIQPAELGDSAVYLCASSLGGAGTDTQYFGPGTRLTVL.

The V call is TRBV5-1, the J call TRBJ2-3; TRBD2 aligns across 8 bases. Germline V gene sequence: CDR1 SGHRS, CDR2 YFSETQ. This CDR3 has 14 residues. J gave up 7 bases and V 4 bases, and 8 bases lay outside the gene matches. CDR3 protein: CASSSGGEQHTQYF. CDR3 DNA: TGCGCCAGCAGCAGCGGGGGCGAGCAACATACGCAGTATTTT.

This rearrangement joins TRBV6-5 to TRBJ1-1; unclear D gene. The V end was cut by 4 bases, the J end by 0 bases, with 15 bases between. CDR3 length: 16 residues. Looked up from germline, CDR1 is MNHEY and CDR2 is SVGAGI. CDR3 in DNA: TGTGCCAGCAGTTTGGGGATCATGCACATGAACACTGAAGCTTTCTTT. Translation gives CASSLGIMHMNTEAFF.

This chain links TRBV28 with TRBJ2-5; maybe TRBD1 (6 bases). The J call is in doubt because the DNA end fits TRBJ2-7 better. Germline-derived CDR1 and CDR2 are MDHEN and SYDVKM. This CDR3 spans 14 amino acids. DNA for the CDR3: TGTGCCAGCGCCACCCCGGACAGACCCTACGAGCAGTACTTC. Translated, it gives CASATPDRPYEQYF.

The chain carries TRBV18 and TRBJ2-6; either TRBD1 or TRBD2 may fit D (5 bases each). This CDR3 spans 17 amino acids. Germline V gene lookup returns CDR1 KGHSH and CDR2 LQKENI. The ends were cut back, 3 bases at V and 0 bases at J, with 12 bases in the middle. Written as DNA, the CDR3 is TGTGCCAGCTCACCCCTCGGGACGGCCTCTGGGGCCAACGTCCTGACTTTC. Residues: CASSPLGTASGANVLTF.

The V gene is TRBV28, the J gene TRBJ2-3; tentatively, D is TRBD1 (6 bases). There are 15 residues in the CDR3. Germline CDR1 and CDR2: MDHEN and SYDVKM. Trimming stripped 6 bases from V and 3 bases from J, with 16 bases between. CDR3 sequence: CASSPGAVETDTQYF. Here the CDR3 DNA reads TGTGCCAGCAGCCCAGGGGCGGTGGAGACAGATACGCAGTATTTT. Looking up the rest from reference TRBV28 and TRBJ2-3 gives the full variable domain: DVKVTQSSRYLVKRTGEKVFLECVQDMDHENMFWYRQDPGLGLRLIYFSYDVKMKEKGDIPEGYSVSREKKERFSLILESASTNQTSMYLCASSPGAVETDTQYFGPGTRLTVL.

The chain carries TRBV5-1 and TRBJ1-4; TRBD1 might be the D (5 bases). V lost 4 bases and J lost 0, with 10 bases in between. The CDR3 contains 15 residues. CDR1 and CDR2 (germline): SGHRS, YFSETQ. For the CDR3, the DNA is TGCGCCAGCAGCACTGACAGCTCAACTAATGAAAAACTGTTTTTT. Its protein product is CASSTDSSTNEKLFF.

V usage is TRBV27 and J usage is TRBJ1-5; D gene ambiguous. CDR1 MNHEY and CDR2 SMNVEV come from the germline V gene (reference sequence). V was pared by 3 bases and J by 5 bases, with 8 bases between. This CDR3 region has 13 residues. The CDR3 spells CASSFLRDQPQHF. The CDR3 DNA is TGTGCCAGCAGTTTCTTGAGGGATCAGCCCCAGCATTTT.

This clone occurred a few times. One junction end disagrees with the germline gene, perhaps due to a read error. The V and J genes are TRBV19 and TRBJ1-6, with D hard to call. This CDR3 has 14 amino acids. The germline CDR1 and CDR2 sequences are LNHDA and SQIVND (reference sequence). The CDR3 bases are TGTGCCAGTAGTTTAGACCGCAGCAATTCACCCCTCCACTTT. It codes for CASSLDRSNSPLHF.

V usage is TRBV6-1 and J usage is TRBJ1-2, with 12 bases lining up with TRBD1. The CDR3 totals 12 residues. From germline, CDR1 is MNHNS and CDR2 SASEGT. Germline trimming cut 10 bases from V and 7 bases from J; bases unmatched to any gene: 4. CDR3 amino acids: CATRDRGLGYTF. In DNA, the CDR3 is TGTGCCACCCGGGACAGGGGGCTTGGCTACACCTTC.